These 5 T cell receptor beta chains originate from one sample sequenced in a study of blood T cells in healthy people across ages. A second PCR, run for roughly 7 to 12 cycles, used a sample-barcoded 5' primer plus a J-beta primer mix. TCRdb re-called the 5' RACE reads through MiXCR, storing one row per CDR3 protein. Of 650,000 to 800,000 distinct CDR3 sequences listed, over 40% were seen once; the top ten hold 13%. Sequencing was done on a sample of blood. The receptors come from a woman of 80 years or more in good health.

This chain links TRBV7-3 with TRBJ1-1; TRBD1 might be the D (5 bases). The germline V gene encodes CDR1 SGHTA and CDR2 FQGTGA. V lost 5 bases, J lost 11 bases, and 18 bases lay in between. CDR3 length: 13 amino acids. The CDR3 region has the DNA TGTGCCAGCAGCCATGAGGGGTGGCGGAGGGCTTTCTTT. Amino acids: CASSHEGWRRAFF.

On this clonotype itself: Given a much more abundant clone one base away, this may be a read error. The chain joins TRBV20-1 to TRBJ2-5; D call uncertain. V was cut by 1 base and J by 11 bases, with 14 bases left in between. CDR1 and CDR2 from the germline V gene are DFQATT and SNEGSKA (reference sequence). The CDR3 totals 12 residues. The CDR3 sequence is CSARGKANEQYF. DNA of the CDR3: TGCAGTGCTAGAGGAAAGGCGAATGAGCAGTACTTC.

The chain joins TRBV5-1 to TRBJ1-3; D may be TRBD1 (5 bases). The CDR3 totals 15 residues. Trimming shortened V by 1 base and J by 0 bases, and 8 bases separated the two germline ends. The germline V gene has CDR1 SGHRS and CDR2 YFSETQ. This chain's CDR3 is CASSLQGDSGNTIYF. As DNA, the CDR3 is TGCGCCAGCAGCTTGCAGGGCGACTCTGGAAACACCATATATTTT.

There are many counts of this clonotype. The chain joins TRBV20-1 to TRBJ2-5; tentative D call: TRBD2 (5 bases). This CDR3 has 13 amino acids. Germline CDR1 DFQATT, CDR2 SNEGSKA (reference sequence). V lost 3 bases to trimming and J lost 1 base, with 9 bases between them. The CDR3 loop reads CSASAGGQETQYF. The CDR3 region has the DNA TGCAGTGCTAGTGCGGGTGGCCAAGAGACCCAGTACTTC.

The CDR3 sequence is CSARQTGPETQYF. The CDR3 bases are TGCAGTGCTAGACAGACTGGTCCGGAGACCCAGTACTTC. The chain joins TRBV20-1 to TRBJ2-5; no firm D call. Per germline, CDR1 DFQATT and CDR2 SNEGSKA (reference sequence). The CDR3 is 13 amino acids. The V gene lost 2 bases and the J gene lost 5 bases, with 12 bases spanning the gap.